The sequence of this T cell receptor beta chain was determined in a study of molecular identifiers for immune sequencing clone quantification. Findings and caveats of the study: In CMV-specific effectors, clones above 20 copies held over 99% of molecules; naive, under 1%.

V lost 6 bases, J lost 2 bases, and 22 bases lay in between. Looked up from germline, CDR1 is SGHVS and CDR2 is FNYEAQ. The CDR3 extends over 17 amino acids. Each CDR3 protein is one row after TCRdb ran MiXCR on the PCR reads. The profile shows approximately 590,000 distinct CDR3 sequences, about 25% of them singletons. This clonotype was detected a few times. The antigen is not known. The clonotype comes from a human donor in good health. Some libraries in this study had Jurkat cell RNA spiked in. The chain links TRBV7-6 to TRBJ1-1, with D possibly matching TRBD1 (5 bases). Source material: naive CD8+ T cells from blood, with Jurkat cell RNA spiked in. The subset: FACS-sorted CD8+CD4-CCR7+CD45RA+ naive T cells. Here the CDR3 DNA reads TGTGCCAGCAGTCCGTGGGTCGACGGGGGGATCAACACTGAAGCTTTCTTT. It is translated as CASSPWVDGGINTEAFF.